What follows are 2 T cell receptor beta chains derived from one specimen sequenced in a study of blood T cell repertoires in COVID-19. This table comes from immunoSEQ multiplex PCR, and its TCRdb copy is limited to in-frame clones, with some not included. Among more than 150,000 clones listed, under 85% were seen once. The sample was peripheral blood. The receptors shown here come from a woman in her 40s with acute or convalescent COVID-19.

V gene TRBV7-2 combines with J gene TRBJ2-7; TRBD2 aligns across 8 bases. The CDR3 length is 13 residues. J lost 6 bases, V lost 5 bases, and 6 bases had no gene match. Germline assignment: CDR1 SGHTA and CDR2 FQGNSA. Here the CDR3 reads CASSPMGLGEQYF. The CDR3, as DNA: TGTGCCAGCAGCCCAATGGGACTAGGCGAGCAGTACTTC.

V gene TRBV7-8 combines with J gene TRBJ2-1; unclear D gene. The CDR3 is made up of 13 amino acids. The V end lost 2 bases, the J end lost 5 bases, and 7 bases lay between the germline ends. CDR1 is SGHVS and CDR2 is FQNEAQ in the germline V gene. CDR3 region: CASSLRQDNEQFF. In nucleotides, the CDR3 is TGTGCCAGCAGCTTAAGGCAGGACAATGAGCAGTTCTTC.